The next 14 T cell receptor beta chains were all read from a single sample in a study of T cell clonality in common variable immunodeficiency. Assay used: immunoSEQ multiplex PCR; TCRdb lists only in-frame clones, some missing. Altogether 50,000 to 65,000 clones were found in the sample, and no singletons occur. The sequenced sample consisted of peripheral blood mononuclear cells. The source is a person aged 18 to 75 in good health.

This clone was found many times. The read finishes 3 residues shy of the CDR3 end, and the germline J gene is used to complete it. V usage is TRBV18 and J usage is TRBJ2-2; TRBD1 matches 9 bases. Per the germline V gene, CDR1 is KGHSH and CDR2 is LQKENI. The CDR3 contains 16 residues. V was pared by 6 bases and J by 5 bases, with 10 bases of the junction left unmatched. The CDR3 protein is CASSHSLGQGTGELFF. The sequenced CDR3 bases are TGTGCCAGCTCCCATTCCCTCGGACAGGGGACCGGGGAG.

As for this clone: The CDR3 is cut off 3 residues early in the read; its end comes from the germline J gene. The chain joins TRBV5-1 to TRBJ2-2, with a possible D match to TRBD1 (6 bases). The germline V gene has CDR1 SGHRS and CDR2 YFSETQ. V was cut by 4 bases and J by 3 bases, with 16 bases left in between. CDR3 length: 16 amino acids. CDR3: CASSGTGKADTGELFF. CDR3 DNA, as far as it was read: TGCGCCAGCAGCGGAACAGGGAAAGCGGACACCGGGGAG.

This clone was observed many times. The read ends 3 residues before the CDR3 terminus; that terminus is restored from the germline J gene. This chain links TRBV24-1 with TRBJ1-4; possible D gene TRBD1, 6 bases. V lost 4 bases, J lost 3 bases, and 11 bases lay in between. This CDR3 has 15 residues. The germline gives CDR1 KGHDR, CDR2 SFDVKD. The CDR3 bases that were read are TGTGCCACCAGTGACCCGACAGGACCTAATGAAAAA. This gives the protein CATSDPTGPNEK. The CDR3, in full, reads CATSDPTGPNEKLFF.

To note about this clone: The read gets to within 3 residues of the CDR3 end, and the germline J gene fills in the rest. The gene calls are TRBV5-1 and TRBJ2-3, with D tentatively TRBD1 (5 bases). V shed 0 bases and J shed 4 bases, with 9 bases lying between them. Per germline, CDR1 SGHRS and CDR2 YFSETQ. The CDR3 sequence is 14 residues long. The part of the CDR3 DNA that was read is TGCGCCAGCAGCTTGGGCCAGGGCGCAGATACG. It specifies CASSLGQGADT. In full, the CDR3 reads CASSLGQGADTQYF. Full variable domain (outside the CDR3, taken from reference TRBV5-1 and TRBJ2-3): KAGVTQTPRYLIKTRGQQVTLSCSPISGHRSVSWYQQTPGQGLQFLFEYFSETQRNKGNFPGRFSGRQFSNSRSEMNVSTLELGDSALYLCASSLGQGADTQYFGPGTRLTVL.

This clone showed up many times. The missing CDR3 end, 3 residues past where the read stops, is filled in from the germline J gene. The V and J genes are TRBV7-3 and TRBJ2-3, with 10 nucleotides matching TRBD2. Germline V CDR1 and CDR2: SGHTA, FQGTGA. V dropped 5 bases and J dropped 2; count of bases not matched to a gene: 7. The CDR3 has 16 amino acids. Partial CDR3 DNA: TGTGCCAGCAGCCCGACCGGGACTAGCGCCACAGATACG. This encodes CASSPTGTSATDT. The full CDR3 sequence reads CASSPTGTSATDTQYF.

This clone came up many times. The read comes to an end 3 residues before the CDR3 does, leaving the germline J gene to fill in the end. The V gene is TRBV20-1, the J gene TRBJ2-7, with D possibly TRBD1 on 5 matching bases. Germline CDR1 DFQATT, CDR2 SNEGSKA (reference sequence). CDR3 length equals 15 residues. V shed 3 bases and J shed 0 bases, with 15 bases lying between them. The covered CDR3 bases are TGCAGTGCTAGGCCCCTCTTAGACAGCTCCTACGAG. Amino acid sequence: CSARPLLDSSYE. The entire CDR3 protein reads CSARPLLDSSYEQYF.

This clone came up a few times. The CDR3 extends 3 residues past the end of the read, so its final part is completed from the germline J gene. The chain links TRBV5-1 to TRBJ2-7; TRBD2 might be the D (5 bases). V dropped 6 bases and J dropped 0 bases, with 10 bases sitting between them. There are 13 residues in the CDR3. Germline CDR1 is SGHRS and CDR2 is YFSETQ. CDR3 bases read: TGCGCCAGCACCCGGGGTAACTCCTACGAG. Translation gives CASTRGNSYE. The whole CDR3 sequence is CASTRGNSYEQYF.

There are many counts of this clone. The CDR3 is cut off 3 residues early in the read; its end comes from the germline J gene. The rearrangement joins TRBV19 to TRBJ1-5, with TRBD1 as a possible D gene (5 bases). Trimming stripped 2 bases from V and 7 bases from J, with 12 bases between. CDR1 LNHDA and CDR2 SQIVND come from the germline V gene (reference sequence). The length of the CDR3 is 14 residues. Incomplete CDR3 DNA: TGTGCCAGTAGTATATTACAGGATGGCCAGCCC. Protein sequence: CASSILQDGQP. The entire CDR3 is CASSILQDGQPQHF. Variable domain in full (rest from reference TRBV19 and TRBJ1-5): DGGITQSPKYLFRKEGQNVTLSCEQNLNHDAMYWYRQDPGQGLRLIYYSQIVNDFQKGDIAEGYSVSREKKESFPLTVTSAQKNPTAFYLCASSILQDGQPQHFGDGTRLSIL.

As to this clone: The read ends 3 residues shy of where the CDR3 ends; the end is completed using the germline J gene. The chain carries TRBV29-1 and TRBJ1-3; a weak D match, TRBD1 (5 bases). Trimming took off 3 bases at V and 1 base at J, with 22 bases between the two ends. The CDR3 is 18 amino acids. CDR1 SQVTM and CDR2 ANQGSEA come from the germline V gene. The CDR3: CSVDVLGRGSGSGNTIYF. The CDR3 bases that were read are TGCAGCGTTGACGTCCTGGGGCGAGGATCGGGTTCTGGAAACACC.

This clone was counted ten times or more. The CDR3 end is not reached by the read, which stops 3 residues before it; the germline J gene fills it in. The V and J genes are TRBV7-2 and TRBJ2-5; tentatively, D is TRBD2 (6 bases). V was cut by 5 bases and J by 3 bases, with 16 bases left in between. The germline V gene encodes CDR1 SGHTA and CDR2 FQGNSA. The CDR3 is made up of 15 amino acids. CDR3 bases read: TGTGCCAGCAGCCGCAGGCGGCGGGGAGAAGAGACC. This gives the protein CASSRRRRGEET. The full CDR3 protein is CASSRRRRGEETQYF.

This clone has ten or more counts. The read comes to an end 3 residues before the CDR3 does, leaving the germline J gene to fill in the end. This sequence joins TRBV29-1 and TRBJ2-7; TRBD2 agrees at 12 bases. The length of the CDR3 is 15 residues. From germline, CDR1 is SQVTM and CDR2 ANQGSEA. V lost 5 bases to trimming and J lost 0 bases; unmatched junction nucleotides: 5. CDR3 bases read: TGCAGCGTTCTAGGACTAGCGGGATACTCCTACGAG. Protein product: CSVLGLAGYSYE. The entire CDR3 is CSVLGLAGYSYEQYF.

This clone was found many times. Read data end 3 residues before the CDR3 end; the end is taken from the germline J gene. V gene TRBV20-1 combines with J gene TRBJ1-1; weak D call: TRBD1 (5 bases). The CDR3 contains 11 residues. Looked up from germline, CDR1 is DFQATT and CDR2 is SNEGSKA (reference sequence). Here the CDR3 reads CSARATGEAFF. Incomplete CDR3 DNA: TGCAGTGCTAGAGCAACAGGAGAA.

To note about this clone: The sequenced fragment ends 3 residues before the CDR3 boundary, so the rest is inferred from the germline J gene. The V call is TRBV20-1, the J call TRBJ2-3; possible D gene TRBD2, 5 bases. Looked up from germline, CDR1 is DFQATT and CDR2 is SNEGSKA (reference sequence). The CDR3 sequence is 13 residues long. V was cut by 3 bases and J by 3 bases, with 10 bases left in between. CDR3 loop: CSASLDSTDTQYF. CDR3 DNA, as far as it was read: TGCAGTGCTAGCCTGGACTCTACAGATACG.

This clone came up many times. This chain's CDR3 is CASSIKGAIPGQTTYNSPLHF. CDR3 DNA (partial): TGTGCCAGTAGTATAAAAGGGGCAATCCCGGGACAGACGACCTATAATTCACCC. The rearrangement uses TRBV19 and TRBJ1-6, with TRBD1 matching 7 bases. Read data end 3 residues before the CDR3 end; the end is taken from the germline J gene. Germline CDR1 is LNHDA and CDR2 is SQIVND (reference sequence). The CDR3 is 21 residues long. V trimming: 2 bases; J trimming: 2 bases; junction bases outside the gene matches: 18.